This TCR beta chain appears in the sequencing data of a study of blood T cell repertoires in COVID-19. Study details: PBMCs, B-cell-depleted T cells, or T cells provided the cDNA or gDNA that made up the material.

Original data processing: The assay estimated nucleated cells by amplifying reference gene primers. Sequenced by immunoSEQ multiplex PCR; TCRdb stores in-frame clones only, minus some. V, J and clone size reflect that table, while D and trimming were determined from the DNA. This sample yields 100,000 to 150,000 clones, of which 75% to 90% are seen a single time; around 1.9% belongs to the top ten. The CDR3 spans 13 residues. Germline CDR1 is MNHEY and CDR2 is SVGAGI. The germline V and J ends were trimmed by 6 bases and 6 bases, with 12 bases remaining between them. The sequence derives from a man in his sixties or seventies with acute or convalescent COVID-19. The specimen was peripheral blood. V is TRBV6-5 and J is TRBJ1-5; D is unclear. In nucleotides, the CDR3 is TGTGCCAGCAGGCAGGATAGGCGTCAGCCCCAGCATTTT. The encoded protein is CASRQDRRQPQHF.